This note documents a single T cell receptor (beta chain) sequence. Its cognate antigen is unknown. The CDR3 is 13 residues long. The germline V gene encodes CDR1 MDHEN and CDR2 SYDVKM. With 3 bases removed from V and 1 base from J, the gap between germline ends came to 6 bases. Whether given at about 4 or about 12 weeks, second doses were pooled. This sample stems from a study of T cell responses to AZD1222 COVID-19 vaccine. Study results and limitations: Among the donors, most were white British and more were female, and clonal diversity was possibly underestimated. Researchers report vaccine-associated CD4 TCRs spanning spike, with dominance at 160-218 and 743-854. Nearly half of spike-specific TCRs reportedly target unmutated variant regions.

Only in-frame clones appear in the TCRdb table, and some are missing; sequencing was by immunoSEQ multiplex PCR. The sample yields about 100,000 clones, just over 90% seen once. The chain joins TRBV28 to TRBJ1-1; D remains unclear. The clonotype comes from an adult who received the AZD1222 COVID-19 vaccine. Sequences were derived from peripheral blood, sampled 28 days after the second AZD1222 dose. CDR3 loop: CASSFKANTEAFF. CDR3 coding DNA: TGTGCCAGCAGTTTTAAGGCGAACACTGAAGCTTTCTTT.